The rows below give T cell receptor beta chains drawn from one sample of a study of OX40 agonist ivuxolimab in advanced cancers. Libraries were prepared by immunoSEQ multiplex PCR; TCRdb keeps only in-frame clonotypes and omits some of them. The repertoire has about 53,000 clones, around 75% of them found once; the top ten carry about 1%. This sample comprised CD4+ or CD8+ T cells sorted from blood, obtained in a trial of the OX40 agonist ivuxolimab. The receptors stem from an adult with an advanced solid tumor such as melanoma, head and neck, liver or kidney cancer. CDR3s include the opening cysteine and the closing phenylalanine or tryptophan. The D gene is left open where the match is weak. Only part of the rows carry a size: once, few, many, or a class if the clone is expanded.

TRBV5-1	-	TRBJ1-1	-	TGCGCCAGCAGCTTAAGGCAGTCGAACACTGAAGCTTTCTTT	CASSLRQSNTEAFF
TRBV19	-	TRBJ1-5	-	TGTGCCAGTAAAGGGCAGGCGGGGTCCCGAGATCAGCCCCAGCATTTT	CASKGQAGSRDQPQHF
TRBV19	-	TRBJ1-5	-	TGTGCCAGTAGTCTTCCCAATCAGCCCCAGCATTTT	CASSLPNQPQHF
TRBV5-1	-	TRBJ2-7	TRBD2	TGCGCCAGCAGCCCTACTTTACTAGCGGGAGGGATCTACGAGCAGTACTTC	CASSPTLLAGGIYEQYF
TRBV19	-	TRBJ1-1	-	TGTGCCAGTAGTAATGGACAGCGGAACACTGAAGCTTTCTTT	CASSNGQRNTEAFF
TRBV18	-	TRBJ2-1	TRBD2	TGTGCCAGCTCACTCCCCACTAGCGGGAGGGCCAATGAGCAGTTCTTC	CASSLPTSGRANEQFF
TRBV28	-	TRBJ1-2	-	TGTGCCAGCAGCCTACAAGCCGCGGGCTATGGCTACACCTTC	CASSLQAAGYGYTF
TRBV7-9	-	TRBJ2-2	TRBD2	TGTGCCAGTACGATAGAAAGACTAGCGGGAGCAAAGAACACCGGGGAGCTGTTTTTT	CASTIERLAGAKNTGELFF
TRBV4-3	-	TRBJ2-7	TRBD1	TGCGCCAGCAGCCAAGTTGGGTGGACAGGGACCTACGAGCAGTACTTC	CASSQVGWTGTYEQYF
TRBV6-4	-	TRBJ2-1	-	TGTGCCAGCAGTGACTACCCGGGTAGCGAGCAGTTCTTC	CASSDYPGSEQFF
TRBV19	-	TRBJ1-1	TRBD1	TGTGCCAGTACTCGACAGGGCGGCACTGAAGCTTTCTTT	CASTRQGGTEAFF
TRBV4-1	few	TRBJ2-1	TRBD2	TGCGCCAGCAGCCGAGCCGGACTAGCGGGGCTTGGAAATGAGCAGTTCTTC	CASSRAGLAGLGNEQFF
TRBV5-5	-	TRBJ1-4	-	TGTGCCAGCAGCTTTACAGGTTTTAATGAAAAACTGTTTTTT	CASSFTGFNEKLFF
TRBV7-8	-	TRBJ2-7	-	TGTACCAGCAGCTTAGACAGCCGCTCCTACGAGCAGTACTTC	CTSSLDSRSYEQYF
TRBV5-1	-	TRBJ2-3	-	TGCGCCAGCAGCCCTGCCGGGGCATACTCTAGCACAGATACGCAGTATTTT	CASSPAGAYSSTDTQYF
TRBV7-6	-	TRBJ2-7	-	TGTGCCAGCAGCTTAGGAGTCGGAAACTACGAGCAGTACTTC	CASSLGVGNYEQYF
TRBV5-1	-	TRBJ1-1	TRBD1	TGCGCCAGCAGCTCGGACAGGTGGACTGAAGCTTTCTTT	CASSSDRWTEAFF
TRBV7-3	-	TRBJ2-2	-	TGTGCCAGCAGCATACTGGGACTGCAGAACACCGGGGAGCTGTTTTTT	CASSILGLQNTGELFF
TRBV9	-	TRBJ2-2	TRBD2	TGTGCCAGCAGCACCTCTCCCCTAGCGGCCGCCGGGGAGCTGTTTTTT	CASSTSPLAAAGELFF
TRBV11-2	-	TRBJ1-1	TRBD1	TGTGCCAGCAGCCTGACAGGGGACACTGAAGCTTTCTTT	CASSLTGDTEAFF
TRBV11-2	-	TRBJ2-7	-	TGTGCCAGCAGCCCCAACCGAGGGGTTTGGTACGAGCAGTACTTC	CASSPNRGVWYEQYF
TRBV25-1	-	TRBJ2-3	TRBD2	TGTGCCAGCAGTTACAGCGGGGGGGCCTCAGATACGCAGTATTTT	CASSYSGGASDTQYF
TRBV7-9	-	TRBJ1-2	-	TGTGCCAGCAGCCCCCAGGGTAGGGACCCCAGCTATGGCTACACCTTC	CASSPQGRDPSYGYTF
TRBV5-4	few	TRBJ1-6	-	TGTGCCAGCACCCTTTCGGGGGGGTCGGTTAATTCACCCCTCCACTTT	CASTLSGGSVNSPLHF
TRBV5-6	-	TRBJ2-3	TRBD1	TGTGCCAGCACCTCTAGGGACAGTAGCACAGATACGCAGTATTTT	CASTSRDSSTDTQYF
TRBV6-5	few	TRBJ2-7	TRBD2	TGTGCCAGCAGTTCGGGAGCGGGAAGGTCCGAGGAGTACTTC	CASSSGAGRSEEYF
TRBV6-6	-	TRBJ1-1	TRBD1	TGTGCCACCACAGGGGTCTTGAACACTGAAGCTTTCTTT	CATTGVLNTEAFF
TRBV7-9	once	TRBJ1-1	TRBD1	TGTGCCAGCAGCTCCTGGACAGGGACGAACACTGAAGCTTTCTTT	CASSSWTGTNTEAFF
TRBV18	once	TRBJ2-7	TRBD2	TGTGCCAGCTCACCACGAACTAGCGGGAGGGCCCGCTACGAGCAGTACTTC	CASSPRTSGRARYEQYF
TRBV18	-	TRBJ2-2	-	TGTGCCAGCTCCCTGACTAGGAACACCGGGGAGCTGTTTTTT	CASSLTRNTGELFF
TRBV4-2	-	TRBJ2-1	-	TGTGCCAGCAGCCAAGCTCAGGGACAACCGGACTCCTACAATGAGCAGTTCTTC	CASSQAQGQPDSYNEQFF
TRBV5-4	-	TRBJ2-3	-	TGTGCCAGCAGCCTTCCACTAGCCACAGATACGCAGTATTTT	CASSLPLATDTQYF
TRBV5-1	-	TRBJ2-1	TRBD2	TGCGCCAGCAGCTTGCAGCCCACGGGGGGGCTTAACAATGAGCAGTTCTTC	CASSLQPTGGLNNEQFF
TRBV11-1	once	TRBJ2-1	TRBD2	TGTGCCAGCAGCCCGACGCCTGGACTAGCGGGAGGGCTTCAGTTCTTC	CASSPTPGLAGGLQFF
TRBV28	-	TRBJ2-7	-	TGTGCCAGCAGTTCAGCCGCCGCGGGGGCCTTCTACTACGAGCAGTACTTC	CASSSAAAGAFYYEQYF
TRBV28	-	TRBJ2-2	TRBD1	TGTGCCAGCAGTTTGGGGACAGGGGGAACCGGGGAGCTGTTTTTT	CASSLGTGGTGELFF
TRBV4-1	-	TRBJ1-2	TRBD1	TGCGCCAGCAGCCAAAGCAGGGGGCGCTACGATGGCTACACCTTC	CASSQSRGRYDGYTF
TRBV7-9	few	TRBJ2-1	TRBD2	TGTGCCAGCAGCTTAAGCGGGGCCTGGGTAGGTGAGCAGTTCTTC	CASSLSGAWVGEQFF
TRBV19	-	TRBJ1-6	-	TGTGCCAGTAGTCCCACCGGACGGTATAATTCACCCCTCCACTTT	CASSPTGRYNSPLHF
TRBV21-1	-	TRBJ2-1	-	TGTGCCAGCACCTCGGAAGGGATCGGGATTAAAGATAGCTCCTACAATGAGCAGTTCTTC	CASTSEGIGIKDSSYNEQFF